This entry lists 6 T cell receptor beta chains sequenced from one sample in a study of blood T cells in healthy people across ages. Alongside a J-beta primer mix, a sample-barcoded 5' primer served in a second PCR lasting roughly 7 to 12 cycles. TCRdb reprocessed the 5' RACE reads via MiXCR and lists one record per CDR3 protein. Among over 950,000 distinct CDR3 sequences, roughly two fifths were seen once, and the ten largest hold roughly 13%. Material: blood. The receptors were sampled from a man younger than 35 in good health.

The CDR3 bases are TGCAGCGGGCTGGTGGTGCGGACTGAAGCTTTCTTT. Translation: CSGLVVRTEAFF. The rearrangement joins TRBV29-1 to TRBJ1-1, with D unclear. The ends were cut back, 7 bases at V and 5 bases at J, with 14 bases in the middle. Germline CDR1 SQVTM, CDR2 ANQGSEA. The CDR3 is 12 residues long.

This clonotype was observed a few times. The chain recombines TRBV25-1 with TRBJ1-1, with D unclear. In germline, CDR1 is MGHDK, CDR2 SYGVNS. The CDR3 is made up of 13 amino acids. V lost 1 base and J 1 base, leaving 4 bases between the germline ends. CDR3 nucleotide sequence: TGTGCCAGCAGTGAATGGACGAACACTGAAGCTTTCTTT. It codes for CASSEWTNTEAFF.

The rearrangement joins TRBV13 to TRBJ2-7; the match to TRBD2 covers 10 bases. There are 14 residues in the CDR3. Germline V gene data show CDR1 as PRHDT and CDR2 as FYEKMQ (reference sequence). V gave up 0 bases and J gave up 7 bases; unmatched junction bases: 3. CDR3 sequence reads: CASSLGLAGREQYF. CDR3 DNA: TGTGCCAGCAGCTTAGGACTAGCGGGGCGGGAGCAGTACTTC.

This clonotype occurred a few times. The J gene is TRBJ1-1, the V gene TRBV20-1, with D perhaps matching TRBD1 (6 bases). The CDR3 is 14 amino acids. V lost 3 bases and J lost 0, with 11 bases in between. The germline gives CDR1 DFQATT, CDR2 SNEGSKA (reference sequence). CDR3 amino acids: CSASSGHLNTEAFF. The CDR3 DNA follows: TGCAGTGCTAGCTCGGGACACCTGAACACTGAAGCTTTCTTT.

This clonotype was found many times. CDR3 in amino acids: CASSKGIQETQYF. The CDR3 bases are TGTGCCAGCAGCAAAGGAATCCAAGAGACCCAGTACTTC. This chain uses TRBV7-2 with TRBJ2-5; D is uncertain. V was clipped by 5 bases and J by 1 base, with 8 bases between them. The germline gives CDR1 SGHTA, CDR2 FQGNSA. The length of the CDR3 is 13 residues.

This clonotype was counted only a few times. The chain carries TRBV4-2 and TRBJ1-2; D is undetermined. The CDR3 contains 15 residues. With 0 bases removed from V and 5 bases from J, the gap between germline ends came to 13 bases. Germline lookup yields CDR1 LGHNA and CDR2 YNFKEQ. The chain's CDR3 is CASSQEWSVSYGYTF. The CDR3 DNA reads TGTGCCAGCAGCCAAGAGTGGTCAGTGTCTTATGGCTACACCTTC.